The clone carrying this TCR beta chain was observed a single time. The data are from a study of control samples from healthy donors and cancer patients. The CDR3 consists of 14 residues. CDR1 and CDR2 (germline): ENHRY, SYGVKD. Losses at the gene ends were 11 bases for V and 1 base for J; bases not matched to a gene: 5. Profiling relied on immunoSEQ multiplex PCR, and the TCRdb table lists in-frame clones only, not all of them. The repertoire holds some 160,000 clones, with 92% as singletons. The source material was blood. The V gene is TRBV10-3, the J gene TRBJ2-1; 10 bases line up with TRBD2. The sequence was collected from a woman aged 25 to 45 in good health. This CDR3 is CAVEREGSYNEQFF. CDR3 DNA sequence: TGTGCCGTTGAGCGGGAGGGGTCCTACAATGAGCAGTTCTTC.